The T cell receptor (beta chain) described here comes from a study of T cells in Graves' hyperthyroidism and ophthalmopathy. Study observations and caveats: Blood also held most thyroid clonotypes expanded beyond 0.001. Stable hyperthyroidism was separated from ophthalmopathy by a model based on 13 V-J features.

Germline values: CDR1 MNHEY, CDR2 SVGEGT. The CDR3 spans 14 residues. V lost 6 bases to trimming and J lost 6 bases, with 18 bases between them. Clinical symptoms, serum thyroxine and TRAb, thyroid ultrasound and orbital computed tomography were used for the diagnoses. This clonotype was counted a few times. The target antigen is unknown. Amplified TCR beta CDR3 regions came from RNA transcripts. First-round RT-PCR targeting the TCR CDR3 was performed with the HTBI primer set. TCRdb itself ran the multiplex PCR reads through MiXCR, one entry per CDR3 protein. The repertoire consists of more than 300,000 distinct CDR3 sequences, with about a sixth occurring once and the leading ten covering around a third.

The source of this sequence is a woman aged 25 to 45 with Graves' hyperthyroidism that later progressed to Graves' ophthalmopathy. Sequences were obtained from blood. The chain joins TRBV6-2 or TRBV6-3 to TRBJ2-7, with no clear D. CDR3: CASSQVIRTGEQYF. The CDR3 coding sequence is TGTGCCAGCAGCCAGGTTATAAGGACGGGCGAGCAGTACTTC.